The 9 T cell receptor beta chains given below trace back to one sample, sequenced in a study of CD8+ T cells in alopecia areata. In each case, RNA was isolated and then reverse transcribed into cDNA as the sequencing template. The repertoire was sequenced with immunoSEQ multiplex PCR; TCRdb's copy has only in-frame clones and lacks some. The top ten clones hold roughly 0.92% of a sample with 130,000 to 150,000 clones, about 47% of them seen once. The sequencing here drew on CD4+ T cells sorted from blood, taken at week 0. These receptors all come from a human donor with alopecia areata.

This clone was seen a handful of times. The chain joins TRBV30 to TRBJ1-2; D gene unclear. The CDR3 covers 12 residues. The germline V gene has CDR1 GTSNPN and CDR2 SVGIG (reference sequence). Trimming pared 2 bases from V and 3 bases from J, leaving 7 bases between. CDR3 nucleotides: TGTGCCTGGAGTTTGGGCCACTATGGCTACACCTTC. This encodes CAWSLGHYGYTF.

The J gene is TRBJ2-7, the V gene TRBV30, with D possibly called TRBD1 or TRBD2 (6 bases each). V lost 8 bases and J 5 bases, leaving 16 bases between the germline ends. Germline loops: CDR1 GTSNPN, CDR2 SVGIG (reference sequence). The length of the CDR3 is 12 residues. CDR3 nucleotides: TGTGCCAGGCGGGGACAATCAAACGAGCAGTACTTC. Its protein is CARRGQSNEQYF. Full variable domain (remainder filled in from reference TRBV30 and TRBJ2-7): SQTIHQWPATLVQPVGSPLSLECTVEGTSNPNLYWYRQAAGRGLQLLFYSVGIGQISSEVPQNLSASRPQDRQFILSSKKLLLSDSGFYLCARRGQSNEQYFGPGTRLTVT.

The J gene is TRBJ1-2, the V gene TRBV4-3, with TRBD1 as a possible D gene (6 bases). The CDR3 has 16 residues. V lost 0 bases and J lost 5, with 16 bases in between. Germline loops: CDR1 LGHNA, CDR2 YSLEER. The CDR3, as DNA: TGCGCCAGCAGCCAAGATAACAGGGCAGGGCGGTATGGCTACACCTTC. This encodes CASSQDNRAGRYGYTF.

The chain carries TRBV7-8 and TRBJ1-2; TRBD1 might be the D (6 bases). Germline values: CDR1 SGHVS, CDR2 FQNEAQ. V was cut by 3 bases and J by 3 bases, with 8 bases left in between. The length of the CDR3 is 13 residues. Here the CDR3 DNA reads TGTGCCAGCAGCTTGAAGGGGGACTATGGCTACACCTTC. It yields the protein CASSLKGDYGYTF.

This chain connects TRBV15 to TRBJ1-2; D remains unclear. The V gene's germline CDR1 is LNHNV and CDR2 YYDKDF (reference sequence). V shed 5 bases and J shed 8 bases, with 15 bases lying between them. This CDR3 is built from 13 residues. CDR3 in DNA: TGTGCCACCAGCTCCGAACCCCTTGGCGGCTACACCTTC. It specifies CATSSEPLGGYTF.

The rearrangement uses TRBV29-1 and TRBJ2-7, with TRBD1 identical over 9 bases. The CDR3 is made up of 13 amino acids. Losses at the gene ends were 7 bases for V and 4 bases for J; bases not matched to a gene: 8. CDR1 is SQVTM and CDR2 is ANQGSEA in the germline V gene. The CDR3 DNA reads as TGCAGCGCGTGGGACAGGGTCTCTTACGAGCAGTACTTC. Protein product: CSAWDRVSYEQYF.

V usage is TRBV30 and J usage is TRBJ2-7; TRBD1 or TRBD2 may be the D gene (6 bases each). This CDR3 comprises 13 residues. Trimming stripped 0 bases from V and 4 bases from J, with 10 bases between. Germline V gives CDR1 GTSNPN, CDR2 SVGIG (reference sequence). The CDR3 here is CAWSVQGGYEQYF. In nucleotides, the CDR3 is TGTGCCTGGAGTGTACAGGGAGGTTACGAGCAGTACTTC.

This clone was seen a handful of times. This rearrangement joins TRBV28 to TRBJ2-4; D unresolved. The germline V gene has CDR1 MDHEN and CDR2 SYDVKM. The CDR3 extends over 13 amino acids. Trimming left V 6 bases short and J 0 bases short, with 6 bases between. CDR3 sequence reads: CASRPLAKNIQYF. The CDR3 DNA reads as TGTGCCAGCAGGCCCTTAGCCAAAAACATTCAGTACTTC.

The rearrangement joins TRBV29-1 to TRBJ1-1; 7 positions agree with TRBD1. V lost 8 bases to trimming and J lost 3 bases; unmatched junction nucleotides: 12. CDR1 is SQVTM and CDR2 is ANQGSEA in the germline V gene. The CDR3 consists of 14 residues. The CDR3 DNA follows: TGCAGCTTCACCCGGGACAGCAGGGACACTGAAGCTTTCTTT. Amino acid sequence: CSFTRDSRDTEAFF.